A selection of T cell receptor beta chains follows, all from one sample in a study of blood T cell repertoires in COVID-19. Repertoires were generated with immunoSEQ multiplex PCR, while TCRdb's copy carries only in-frame clones and drops some. Of fewer than 250,000 clones listed, 65% to 90% are singletons. The sequenced material came from peripheral blood. The receptors derive from a woman between 50 and 59 years old with acute or convalescent COVID-19. Each CDR3 is given with its conserved first and last residue. Each record gives: clone size, J gene, D gene, V gene, CDR3 protein, CDR3 DNA. D genes are given only for firm matches. Part of the rows lack a size; the others show once, few, many or a class for expanded clones.

clone size: once; J gene: TRBJ1-1; D gene: -; V gene: TRBV28; CDR3 protein: CASTLGALNTEAFF; CDR3 DNA: TGTGCCAGCACCCTCGGAGCATTGAACACTGAAGCTTTCTTT
clone size: -; J gene: TRBJ2-6; D gene: -; V gene: TRBV19; CDR3 protein: CASKDPGAGANVLTF; CDR3 DNA: TGTGCCAGTAAAGATCCAGGGGCTGGGGCCAACGTCCTGACTTTC
clone size: -; J gene: TRBJ1-6; D gene: TRBD1; V gene: TRBV9; CDR3 protein: CASSVEGTGLSPLHF; CDR3 DNA: TGTGCCAGCAGCGTAGAGGGGACAGGGCTTTCACCCCTCCACTTT
clone size: -; J gene: TRBJ1-2; D gene: -; V gene: TRBV19; CDR3 protein: CASTPPGYGYTF; CDR3 DNA: TGTGCCAGTACCCCCCCGGGTTATGGCTACACCTTC
clone size: -; J gene: TRBJ1-2; D gene: -; V gene: TRBV5-1; CDR3 protein: CASSQGIAHNYGYTF; CDR3 DNA: TGCGCCAGCAGCCAGGGGATTGCCCATAACTATGGCTACACCTTC
clone size: once; J gene: TRBJ2-1; D gene: TRBD2; V gene: TRBV12-5; CDR3 protein: CASGLGAGMNEQFF; CDR3 DNA: TGTGCTAGTGGTTTGGGAGCGGGAATGAATGAGCAGTTCTTC
clone size: -; J gene: TRBJ1-1; D gene: -; V gene: TRBV29-1; CDR3 protein: CSVGQRGRNTEAFF; CDR3 DNA: TGCAGCGTTGGGCAAAGAGGGAGGAACACTGAAGCTTTCTTT
clone size: -; J gene: TRBJ1-2; D gene: -; V gene: TRBV21-1; CDR3 protein: CASSKDRGNYGYTF; CDR3 DNA: TGTGCCAGCAGCAAGGACAGGGGGAACTATGGCTACACCTTC
clone size: -; J gene: TRBJ2-3; D gene: -; V gene: TRBV11-2; CDR3 protein: CASSLDGGHSTDTQYF; CDR3 DNA: TGTGCCAGCAGCTTAGATGGTGGACATAGCACAGATACGCAGTATTTT
clone size: -; J gene: TRBJ2-1; D gene: -; V gene: TRBV6-5; CDR3 protein: CASRVFAGTYNEQFF; CDR3 DNA: TGTGCCAGCAGAGTTTTTGCGGGGACCTACAATGAGCAGTTCTTC
clone size: -; J gene: TRBJ2-7; D gene: -; V gene: TRBV10-3; CDR3 protein: CAISDAGLGYEQYF; CDR3 DNA: TGTGCCATCAGTGATGCGGGGCTAGGTTACGAGCAGTACTTC
clone size: -; J gene: TRBJ1-2; D gene: TRBD1; V gene: TRBV5-6; CDR3 protein: CASMDAGTVYGYTF; CDR3 DNA: TGTGCCAGCATGGATGCCGGGACAGTCTATGGCTACACCTTC
clone size: once; J gene: TRBJ1-2; D gene: -; V gene: TRBV14; CDR3 protein: CASSQGSVGYGYTF; CDR3 DNA: TGTGCCAGCAGCCAAGGTTCGGTTGGCTATGGCTACACCTTC
clone size: -; J gene: TRBJ1-1; D gene: -; V gene: TRBV4-1; CDR3 protein: CASSQPTTAKREAFF; CDR3 DNA: TGCGCCAGCAGCCAACCTACGACGGCAAAGCGTGAAGCTTTCTTT
clone size: -; J gene: TRBJ2-1; D gene: -; V gene: TRBV14; CDR3 protein: CASSSTGTLYNEQFF; CDR3 DNA: TGTGCCAGCAGTTCAACCGGGACACTATACAATGAGCAGTTCTTC
clone size: -; J gene: TRBJ2-1; D gene: TRBD1; V gene: TRBV11-1; CDR3 protein: CASSLFRTGVNNEQFF; CDR3 DNA: TGTGCCAGCAGCTTATTCCGGACAGGGGTTAACAATGAGCAGTTCTTC
clone size: -; J gene: TRBJ2-5; D gene: TRBD2; V gene: TRBV30; CDR3 protein: CAWSLLAGGGKTQYF; CDR3 DNA: TGTGCCTGGAGTTTACTAGCGGGAGGGGGGAAGACCCAGTACTTC
clone size: once; J gene: TRBJ2-5; D gene: -; V gene: TRBV6-5; CDR3 protein: CASSRTARSSETQYF; CDR3 DNA: TGTGCCAGCAGTCGGACAGCAAGGAGCTCAGAGACCCAGTACTTC
clone size: once; J gene: TRBJ2-2; D gene: -; V gene: TRBV3-1/TRBV3-2; CDR3 protein: CASSKITQGTGELFF; CDR3 DNA: TGTGCCAGCAGCAAAATAACCCAGGGAACCGGGGAGCTGTTTTTT
clone size: -; J gene: TRBJ2-7; D gene: -; V gene: TRBV18; CDR3 protein: CASSLADSSYEQYF; CDR3 DNA: TGTGCCAGCTCACTCGCGGACAGTTCCTACGAGCAGTACTTC
clone size: few; J gene: TRBJ2-7; D gene: TRBD1; V gene: TRBV27; CDR3 protein: CASSFRGTGNYEQYF; CDR3 DNA: TGTGCCAGCAGTTTTCGCGGGACAGGAAACTACGAGCAGTACTTC
clone size: -; J gene: TRBJ2-7; D gene: -; V gene: TRBV27; CDR3 protein: CASRRGGDSYEQYF; CDR3 DNA: TGTGCCAGCAGGAGAGGGGGGGACTCCTACGAGCAGTACTTC
clone size: -; J gene: TRBJ2-5; D gene: -; V gene: TRBV21-1; CDR3 protein: CASSKLLAGGSGETQYF; CDR3 DNA: TGTGCCAGCAGCAAACTACTAGCGGGAGGGTCTGGCGAGACCCAGTACTTC
clone size: -; J gene: TRBJ2-7; D gene: -; V gene: TRBV30; CDR3 protein: CAWSGTVLLEQYF; CDR3 DNA: TGTGCCTGGAGTGGGACAGTCCTCCTCGAGCAGTACTTC
clone size: -; J gene: TRBJ2-2; D gene: TRBD2; V gene: TRBV7-7; CDR3 protein: CASSQGLAEGAGELFF; CDR3 DNA: TGTGCCAGCAGCCAAGGACTAGCGGAAGGAGCCGGGGAGCTGTTTTTT
clone size: -; J gene: TRBJ2-3; D gene: TRBD2; V gene: TRBV6-1; CDR3 protein: CASSEGSGTGDTQYF; CDR3 DNA: TGTGCCAGCAGTGAGGGTAGCGGGACGGGAGATACGCAGTATTTT
clone size: -; J gene: TRBJ1-1; D gene: -; V gene: TRBV28; CDR3 protein: CASGWGRGNTEAFF; CDR3 DNA: TGTGCCAGCGGGTGGGGCAGGGGGAACACTGAAGCTTTCTTT
clone size: -; J gene: TRBJ2-7; D gene: TRBD1; V gene: TRBV6-5; CDR3 protein: CASGTGTGYEQYF; CDR3 DNA: TGTGCCAGCGGCACCGGGACAGGCTACGAGCAGTACTTC
clone size: -; J gene: TRBJ1-4; D gene: TRBD1; V gene: TRBV7-2; CDR3 protein: CASRTTGWNEKLFF; CDR3 DNA: TGTGCCAGCAGAACGACAGGGTGGAATGAAAAACTGTTTTTT
clone size: -; J gene: TRBJ2-5; D gene: -; V gene: TRBV11-2; CDR3 protein: CASSSSVRGETQYF; CDR3 DNA: TGTGCCAGCAGCTCCTCGGTTAGGGGGGAGACCCAGTACTTC
clone size: -; J gene: TRBJ2-1; D gene: -; V gene: TRBV28; CDR3 protein: CASSTEWSWFF; CDR3 DNA: TGTGCCAGCAGCACGGAGTGGTCCTGGTTCTTC
clone size: few; J gene: TRBJ1-3; D gene: -; V gene: TRBV28; CDR3 protein: CASSTESSGNTIYF; CDR3 DNA: TGTGCCAGCAGTACTGAGAGCTCTGGAAACACCATATATTTT
clone size: -; J gene: TRBJ2-3; D gene: -; V gene: TRBV30; CDR3 protein: CAWSVSTDTQYF; CDR3 DNA: TGTGCCTGGAGTGTATCTACGGATACGCAGTATTTT
clone size: -; J gene: TRBJ2-2; D gene: TRBD2; V gene: TRBV28; CDR3 protein: CASSSYPGLAGGRLYTGELFF; CDR3 DNA: TGTGCCAGCAGTTCTTACCCGGGACTAGCGGGGGGGCGACTATACACCGGGGAGCTGTTTTTT
clone size: -; J gene: TRBJ1-5; D gene: TRBD1; V gene: TRBV2; CDR3 protein: CASSEQGAARQPQHF; CDR3 DNA: TGTGCCAGCAGTGAGCAGGGGGCAGCTAGACAGCCCCAGCATTTT
clone size: -; J gene: TRBJ1-5; D gene: -; V gene: TRBV27; CDR3 protein: CASSLTPGGSPQHF; CDR3 DNA: TGTGCCAGCAGTTTGACCCCCGGGGGGTCGCCCCAGCATTTT
clone size: few; J gene: TRBJ1-1; D gene: -; V gene: TRBV2; CDR3 protein: CASNSGVLNTEAFF; CDR3 DNA: TGTGCCAGCAACTCAGGGGTATTGAACACTGAAGCTTTCTTT
clone size: -; J gene: TRBJ1-2; D gene: TRBD1; V gene: TRBV6-5; CDR3 protein: CASSYSETGVLYGYTF; CDR3 DNA: TGTGCCAGCAGTTACTCCGAGACAGGGGTCCTTTATGGCTACACCTTC
clone size: -; J gene: TRBJ1-3; D gene: -; V gene: TRBV10-1; CDR3 protein: CASSANRRGDTIYF; CDR3 DNA: TGCGCCAGCAGCGCAAATCGGCGAGGAGACACCATATATTTT
clone size: -; J gene: TRBJ2-2; D gene: -; V gene: TRBV29-1; CDR3 protein: CSVEPGDRTGELFF; CDR3 DNA: TGCAGCGTTGAACCAGGGGATCGCACCGGGGAGCTGTTTTTT
clone size: once; J gene: TRBJ1-2; D gene: TRBD1; V gene: TRBV28; CDR3 protein: CASSRDRERGYTF; CDR3 DNA: TGTGCCAGCAGCCGGGACAGGGAGCGTGGCTACACCTTC
clone size: -; J gene: TRBJ1-5; D gene: -; V gene: TRBV28; CDR3 protein: CASSAGVWGNQPQHF; CDR3 DNA: TGTGCCAGCAGTGCCGGAGTTTGGGGCAATCAGCCCCAGCATTTT
clone size: -; J gene: TRBJ2-2; D gene: TRBD1; V gene: TRBV10-3; CDR3 protein: CAIREDRTGADTGELFF; CDR3 DNA: TGTGCCATCAGGGAAGATCGGACAGGGGCGGACACCGGGGAGCTGTTTTTT
clone size: once; J gene: TRBJ1-1; D gene: -; V gene: TRBV11-2; CDR3 protein: CASSLEAGMGTEAFF; CDR3 DNA: TGTGCCAGCAGCTTAGAGGCAGGGATGGGGACTGAAGCTTTCTTT
clone size: -; J gene: TRBJ2-7; D gene: TRBD2; V gene: TRBV30; CDR3 protein: CAWSEREGLYEQYF; CDR3 DNA: TGTGCCTGGAGCGAGCGGGAGGGCCTGTACGAGCAGTACTTC
clone size: few; J gene: TRBJ2-7; D gene: -; V gene: TRBV9; CDR3 protein: CASSTEPNLLYEQYF; CDR3 DNA: TGTGCCAGCAGTACTGAGCCCAACCTCCTCTACGAGCAGTACTTC
clone size: -; J gene: TRBJ1-4; D gene: -; V gene: TRBV7-2; CDR3 protein: CASSLFGGSTNEKLFF; CDR3 DNA: TGTGCCAGCAGCTTATTTGGGGGCTCGACTAATGAAAAACTGTTTTTT
clone size: -; J gene: TRBJ1-4; D gene: -; V gene: TRBV2; CDR3 protein: CASNHYSTGNEKLFF; CDR3 DNA: TGTGCCAGCAATCATTATTCGACGGGGAATGAAAAACTGTTTTTT
clone size: few; J gene: TRBJ1-2; D gene: -; V gene: TRBV10-3; CDR3 protein: CAISPQQGIGAGGYTF; CDR3 DNA: TGTGCCATCAGTCCTCAACAGGGAATTGGGGCCGGTGGCTACACCTTC
clone size: -; J gene: TRBJ1-4; D gene: -; V gene: TRBV7-2; CDR3 protein: CASSLDRERELFF; CDR3 DNA: TGTGCCAGCAGCTTAGACAGGGAAAGGGAACTGTTTTTT
clone size: -; J gene: TRBJ2-1; D gene: -; V gene: TRBV7-9; CDR3 protein: CASSPGVYEQFF; CDR3 DNA: TGTGCCAGCAGCCCCGGAGTATATGAGCAGTTCTTC
clone size: few; J gene: TRBJ2-7; D gene: TRBD1; V gene: TRBV7-6; CDR3 protein: CASSLLQGPSYEQYF; CDR3 DNA: TGTGCCAGCAGCCTACTACAGGGGCCCTCCTACGAGCAGTACTTC
clone size: -; J gene: TRBJ1-1; D gene: TRBD1; V gene: TRBV5-1; CDR3 protein: CASSLGGDSRTGEAFF; CDR3 DNA: TGCGCCAGCAGCTTGGGAGGGGACAGCCGAACTGGTGAAGCTTTCTTT
clone size: -; J gene: TRBJ1-3; D gene: TRBD1; V gene: TRBV28; CDR3 protein: CASLRQGAGNTIYF; CDR3 DNA: TGTGCTTCACTTAGGCAGGGGGCAGGAAACACCATATATTTT
clone size: -; J gene: TRBJ2-7; D gene: -; V gene: TRBV7-2; CDR3 protein: CASSLLSGVTYEQYF; CDR3 DNA: TGTGCCAGCAGCTTACTTTCAGGCGTAACCTACGAGCAGTACTTC
clone size: -; J gene: TRBJ1-1; D gene: -; V gene: TRBV29-1; CDR3 protein: CSVDSGATEAFF; CDR3 DNA: TGCAGCGTTGATTCAGGGGCCACTGAAGCTTTCTTT
clone size: -; J gene: TRBJ2-2; D gene: -; V gene: TRBV5-1; CDR3 protein: CASSLKQVTGELFF; CDR3 DNA: TGCGCCAGCAGCCTGAAGCAGGTGACCGGGGAGCTGTTTTTT
clone size: once; J gene: TRBJ2-1; D gene: -; V gene: TRBV28; CDR3 protein: CASSLRTEYNEQFF; CDR3 DNA: TGTGCCAGCAGCCTGAGAACAGAATACAATGAGCAGTTCTTC